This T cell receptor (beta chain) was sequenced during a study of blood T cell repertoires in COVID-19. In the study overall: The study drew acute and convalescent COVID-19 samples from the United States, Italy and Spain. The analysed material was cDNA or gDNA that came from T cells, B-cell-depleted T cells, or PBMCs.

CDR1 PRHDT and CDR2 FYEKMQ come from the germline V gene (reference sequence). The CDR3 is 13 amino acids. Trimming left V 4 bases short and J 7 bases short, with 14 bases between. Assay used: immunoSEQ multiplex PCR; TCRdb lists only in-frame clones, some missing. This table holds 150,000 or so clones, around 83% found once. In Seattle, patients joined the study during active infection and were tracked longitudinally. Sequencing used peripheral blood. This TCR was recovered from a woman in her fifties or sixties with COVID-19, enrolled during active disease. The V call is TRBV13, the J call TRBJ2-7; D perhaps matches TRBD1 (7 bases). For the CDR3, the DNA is TGTGCCAGCAGCTCGACTAGACAGGGTGAGCAGTACTTC. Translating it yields CASSSTRQGEQYF.